The 14 T cell receptor beta chains presented below share a single source sample, sequenced in a study of blood T cell repertoires in COVID-19. Assay used: immunoSEQ multiplex PCR; TCRdb lists only in-frame clones, some missing. The repertoire has 150,000 or so clones, roughly 77% of them found once; the top ten carry roughly 4.9%. Sequenced material: peripheral blood. These receptor sequences come from a woman in her seventies with COVID-19, enrolled during active disease.

The chain employs TRBV7-9 and TRBJ1-6, with D perhaps TRBD1 (5 bases). The CDR3 is 14 residues long. V lost 1 base and J lost 8, with 9 bases in between. Germline V gene lookup returns CDR1 SEHNR and CDR2 FQNEAQ (reference sequence). The DNA for the CDR3 is TGTGCCAGCAGCTTAGATCGGGGGGATTCACCCCTCCACTTT. This sequence encodes CASSLDRGDSPLHF.

The chain carries TRBV6-5 and TRBJ2-3; D might be TRBD1 (6 bases). The length of the CDR3 is 12 residues. V lost 5 bases, J lost 7 bases, and 10 bases lay in between. Germline values: CDR1 MNHEY, CDR2 SVGAGI. CDR3 in DNA: TGTGCCAGCAGTCCAGGGGTGAATACGCAGTATTTT. Translation gives CASSPGVNTQYF.

V and J are TRBV7-2 and TRBJ1-1; D uncertain. The CDR3 is 14 amino acids. The V end was cut by 6 bases, the J end by 2 bases, with 13 bases between. Germline CDR1 reads SGHTA; CDR2 reads FQGNSA. The chain's CDR3 is CASSRPGINTEAFF. CDR3 sequence (DNA): TGTGCCAGCAGTCGGCCCGGGATCAACACTGAAGCTTTCTTT.

This chain uses TRBV2 with TRBJ2-5; 13 bases fit TRBD2. The germline V gene has CDR1 SNHLY and CDR2 FYNNEI. J lost 3 bases, V lost 2 bases, and 6 bases had no gene match. This CDR3 has 17 amino acids. CDR3 amino acids: CASSETLGLAGEETQYF. The DNA for the CDR3 is TGTGCCAGCAGTGAAACCCTTGGACTAGCGGGGGAAGAGACCCAGTACTTC.

This clone was seen once. V is TRBV30 and J is TRBJ1-1, with a weak D call TRBD1 (6 bases). Germline V gene data show CDR1 as GTSNPN and CDR2 as SVGIG (reference sequence). The CDR3 runs to 16 residues. Trimming pared 5 bases from V and 9 bases from J, leaving 28 bases between. This CDR3 is CAWQIPGTHQTAKAFF. DNA for the CDR3: TGTGCCTGGCAAATACCCGGGACACACCAAACAGCAAAAGCTTTCTTT.

The rearrangement uses TRBV4-1 and TRBJ1-1; TRBD1 agrees at 8 bases. CDR1 and CDR2 from the germline V gene are MGHRA and YSYEKL. V trimming: 1 base; J trimming: 11 bases; junction bases outside the gene matches: 9. The CDR3 is made up of 14 amino acids. The CDR3 reads CASSQVDRAYNAFF. The CDR3, as DNA: TGCGCCAGCAGCCAAGTGGACAGGGCCTATAATGCTTTCTTT.

The sample holds one count of this clone. V usage is TRBV7-8 and J usage is TRBJ1-2; D is unclear. Germline CDR1 is SGHVS and CDR2 is FQNEAQ. The CDR3 covers 15 residues. With 1 base removed from V and 1 base from J, the gap between germline ends came to 10 bases. The CDR3 DNA follows: TGTGCCAGCAGCTTAGGCTCAGGATTTAACTATGGCTACACCTTC. Protein product: CASSLGSGFNYGYTF.

The genes are TRBV2 and TRBJ1-4, with 10 bases that match TRBD1. This CDR3 region has 15 residues. V gave up 6 bases and J gave up 8 bases; unmatched junction bases: 9. CDR1 is SNHLY, CDR2 FYNNEI, per germline. This CDR3 reads CASRERQGAREKLFF. The DNA of the CDR3 is TGTGCCAGCAGAGAAAGACAGGGGGCACGAGAAAAACTGTTTTTT.

This chain links TRBV27 with TRBJ1-1; D call uncertain. Between the trimmed V and J ends, which lost 5 bases and 3 bases, there was a span of 22 bases. The CDR3 has 17 amino acids. Germline CDR1 is MNHEY and CDR2 is SMNVEV (reference sequence). In DNA, the CDR3 is TGTGCCAGCAGTACTCGGCCCCGGGGAGGCCTGGACACTGAAGCTTTCTTT. Translating gives CASSTRPRGGLDTEAFF.

The rearrangement uses TRBV7-8 and TRBJ2-2; 7 bases are a match to TRBD1. V was clipped by 7 bases and J by 0 bases; unmatched bases: 14. The CDR3 consists of 18 residues. Germline V gene sequence: CDR1 SGHVS, CDR2 FQNEAQ. The CDR3 region is CASISTIYRGANTGELFF. In nucleotides, the CDR3 is TGTGCCAGCATTTCCACCATCTACAGGGGCGCGAACACCGGGGAGCTGTTTTTT.

The rearrangement links TRBV15 to TRBJ1-4, with 9 bases matching TRBD1. The J segment lost 6 bases and the V segment lost 0 bases, leaving 2 bases of the junction unmatched. Germline CDR1 LNHNV, CDR2 YYDKDF (reference sequence). This CDR3 is 15 amino acids long. The CDR3 here is CATSRDGTGYEKLFF. The CDR3 DNA reads as TGTGCCACCAGCAGAGATGGGACAGGGTATGAAAAACTGTTTTTT.

The rearrangement joins TRBV7-9 to TRBJ1-1; TRBD1 matches 8 bases. The germline V gene encodes CDR1 SEHNR and CDR2 FQNEAQ (reference sequence). The CDR3 totals 13 residues. Trimming cost V 5 bases and J 4 bases; bases outside gene matches: 3. CDR3: CASSRTGGTEAFF. The CDR3 DNA sequence: TGTGCCAGCAGCCGAACAGGGGGCACTGAAGCTTTCTTT.

The chain carries TRBV6-5 and TRBJ2-5, with D hard to call. This CDR3 contains 14 residues. Trimming cost V 0 bases and J 5 bases, with 10 bases left between them. Germline assignment: CDR1 MNHEY and CDR2 SVGAGI. The CDR3 loop reads CASSYSASLETQYF. Written as DNA, the CDR3 is TGTGCCAGCAGTTACTCGGCTAGTTTGGAGACCCAGTACTTC.

This chain links TRBV6-5 with TRBJ1-2; no definite D call. The CDR3 spans 13 residues. Germline V lookup: CDR1 MNHEY, CDR2 SVGAGI. Trimming took off 6 bases at V and 3 bases at J, with 11 bases between the two ends. The CDR3 bases are TGTGCCAGCAGACGGACTGGGTACTATGGCTACACCTTC. It codes for CASRRTGYYGYTF.